The present T cell receptor beta chain was sequenced within a study of siplizumab effects on memory and regulatory T cells. This clone was observed many times. Its cognate antigen is unknown. General study results and limits: Naive versus memory phenotype went unassigned for roughly 75-97% of proliferating CD4+ or CD8+ clones.

The V and J ends lost 4 bases and 1 base respectively, with 13 bases between them. Looked up from germline, CDR1 is SGHDT and CDR2 is YYEEEE. CDR3 length: 15 residues. Sequencing used immunoSEQ multiplex PCR; TCRdb keeps in-frame clones, though not all of them. The sample lists about 20,000 clones; over 45% were seen once. In the mixed lymphocyte reaction, cells were cocultured for 6 to 7 days at 37°C. Material for sequencing was CFSE-low (dividing) CD4+ T cells sorted from an allogeneic mixed lymphocyte reaction. The receptor was derived from a human donor in good health; the cells came from an allogeneic mixed lymphocyte reaction. The V gene is TRBV5-6, the J gene TRBJ2-3, with a possible D match to TRBD2 (7 bases). The CDR3 loop reads CASSPFGGRTDTQYF. The CDR3 coding sequence is TGTGCCAGCAGCCCCTTCGGGGGGCGCACAGATACGCAGTATTTT. The complete variable domain, with remaining parts taken from reference TRBV5-6 and TRBJ2-3, reads DAGVTQSPTHLIKTRGQQVTLRCSPKSGHDTVSWYQQALGQGPQFIFQYYEEEERQRGNFPDRFSGHQFPNYSSELNVNALLLGDSALYLCASSPFGGRTDTQYFGPGTRLTVL.